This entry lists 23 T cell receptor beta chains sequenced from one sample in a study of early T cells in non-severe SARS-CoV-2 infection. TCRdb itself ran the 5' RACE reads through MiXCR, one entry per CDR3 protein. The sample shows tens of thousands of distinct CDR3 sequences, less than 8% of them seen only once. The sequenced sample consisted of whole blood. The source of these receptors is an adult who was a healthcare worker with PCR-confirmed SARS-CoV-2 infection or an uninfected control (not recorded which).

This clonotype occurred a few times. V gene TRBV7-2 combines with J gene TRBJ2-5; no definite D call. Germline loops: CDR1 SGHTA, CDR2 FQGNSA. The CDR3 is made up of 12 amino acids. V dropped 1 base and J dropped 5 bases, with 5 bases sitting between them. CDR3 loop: CASSLVYETQYF. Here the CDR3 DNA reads TGTGCCAGCAGCTTAGTCTATGAGACCCAGTACTTC.

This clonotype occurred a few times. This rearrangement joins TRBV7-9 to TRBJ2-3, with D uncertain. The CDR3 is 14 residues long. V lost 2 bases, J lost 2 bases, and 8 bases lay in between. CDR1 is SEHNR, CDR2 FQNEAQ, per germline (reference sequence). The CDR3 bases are TGTGCCAGCAGCTTAAGCCAGGCCACAGATACGCAGTATTTT. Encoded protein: CASSLSQATDTQYF.

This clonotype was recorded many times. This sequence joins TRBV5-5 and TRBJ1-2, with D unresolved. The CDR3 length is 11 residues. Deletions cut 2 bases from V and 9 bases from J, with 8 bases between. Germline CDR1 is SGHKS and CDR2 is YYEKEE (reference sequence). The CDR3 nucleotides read TGTGCCAGCAGCTTAAATGATCGCTACACCTTC. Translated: CASSLNDRYTF.

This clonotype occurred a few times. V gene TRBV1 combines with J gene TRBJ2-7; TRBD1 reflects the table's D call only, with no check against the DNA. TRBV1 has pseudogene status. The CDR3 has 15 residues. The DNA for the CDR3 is TGCACCAGCAGCCCAACCGGGACACCGGTCTACGAGCAGTACTTC. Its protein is CTSSPTGTPVYEQYF.

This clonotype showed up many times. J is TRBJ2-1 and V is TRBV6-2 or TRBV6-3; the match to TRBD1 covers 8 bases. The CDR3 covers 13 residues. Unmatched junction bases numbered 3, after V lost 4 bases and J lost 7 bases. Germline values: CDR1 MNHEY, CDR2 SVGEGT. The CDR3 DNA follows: TGTGCCAGCAGTTTCCGACAGGGGAATGAGCAGTTCTTC. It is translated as CASSFRQGNEQFF.

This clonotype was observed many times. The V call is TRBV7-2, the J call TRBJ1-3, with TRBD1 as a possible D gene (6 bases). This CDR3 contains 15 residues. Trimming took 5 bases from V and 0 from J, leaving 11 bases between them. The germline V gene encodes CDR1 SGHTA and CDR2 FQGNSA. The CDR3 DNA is TGTGCCAGCAGCCCAGGACAGAGCTCTGGAAACACCATATATTTT. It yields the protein CASSPGQSSGNTIYF.

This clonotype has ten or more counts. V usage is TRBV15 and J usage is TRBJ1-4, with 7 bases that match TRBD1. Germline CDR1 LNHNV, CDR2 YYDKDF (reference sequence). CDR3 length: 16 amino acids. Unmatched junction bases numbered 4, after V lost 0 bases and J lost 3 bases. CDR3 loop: CATSRDVGTANEKLFF. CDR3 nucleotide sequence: TGTGCCACCAGCAGAGATGTGGGGACAGCTAATGAAAAACTGTTTTTT. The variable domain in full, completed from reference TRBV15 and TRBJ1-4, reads DAMVIQNPRYQVTQFGKPVTLSCSQTLNHNVMYWYQQKSSQAPKLLFHYYDKDFNNEADTPDNFQSRRPNTSFCFLDIRSPGLGDTAMYLCATSRDVGTANEKLFFGSGTQLSVL.

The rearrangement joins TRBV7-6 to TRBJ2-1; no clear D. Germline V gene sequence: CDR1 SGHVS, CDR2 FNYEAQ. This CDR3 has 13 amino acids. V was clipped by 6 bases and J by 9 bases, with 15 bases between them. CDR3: CASSSQVWTEQFF. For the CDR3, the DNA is TGTGCCAGCAGTTCCCAGGTTTGGACTGAGCAGTTCTTC.

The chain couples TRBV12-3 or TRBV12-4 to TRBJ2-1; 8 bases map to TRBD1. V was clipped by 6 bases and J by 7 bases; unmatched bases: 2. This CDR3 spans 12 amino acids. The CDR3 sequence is CASRDRGNEQFF. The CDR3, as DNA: TGTGCCAGCAGAGACAGGGGTAATGAGCAGTTCTTC.

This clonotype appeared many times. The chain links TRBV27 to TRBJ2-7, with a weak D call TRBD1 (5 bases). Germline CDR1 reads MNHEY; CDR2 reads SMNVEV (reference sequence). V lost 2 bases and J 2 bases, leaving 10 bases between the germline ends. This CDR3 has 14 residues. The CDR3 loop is CASSLKGYTYEQYF. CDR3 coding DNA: TGTGCCAGCAGTTTAAAGGGGTACACCTACGAGCAGTACTTC.

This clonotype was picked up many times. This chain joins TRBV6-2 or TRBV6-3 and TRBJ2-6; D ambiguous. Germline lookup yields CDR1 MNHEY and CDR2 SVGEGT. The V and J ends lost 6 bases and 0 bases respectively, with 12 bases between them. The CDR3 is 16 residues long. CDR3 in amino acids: CASSQVGISGANVLTF. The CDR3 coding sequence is TGTGCCAGCAGCCAAGTTGGCATCTCTGGGGCCAACGTCCTGACTTTC.

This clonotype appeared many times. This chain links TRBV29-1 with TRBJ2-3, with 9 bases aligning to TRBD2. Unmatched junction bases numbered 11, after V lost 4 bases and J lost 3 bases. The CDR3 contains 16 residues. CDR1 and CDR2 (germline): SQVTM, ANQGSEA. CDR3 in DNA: TGCAGCGTTGCGGGACTAGCAAAGCAGCTGACAGATACGCAGTATTTT. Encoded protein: CSVAGLAKQLTDTQYF.

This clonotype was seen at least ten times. CDR3 in DNA: TGCAGCGCACTTCTAAACGGACAGGGATCAAGAGGCTACACCTTC. It yields the protein CSALLNGQGSRGYTF. The V and J genes are TRBV29-1 and TRBJ1-2, with 8 bases lining up with TRBD1. Germline lookup yields CDR1 SQVTM and CDR2 ANQGSEA. Losses at the gene ends were 7 bases for V and 8 bases for J; bases not matched to a gene: 18. This CDR3 is 15 amino acids long.

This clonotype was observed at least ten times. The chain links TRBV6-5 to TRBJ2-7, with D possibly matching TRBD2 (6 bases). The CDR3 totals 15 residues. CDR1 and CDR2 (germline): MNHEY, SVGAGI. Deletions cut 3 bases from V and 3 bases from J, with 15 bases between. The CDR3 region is CASSYSVRGSYEQYF. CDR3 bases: TGTGCCAGCAGTTATTCGGTGCGGGGTAGCTACGAGCAGTACTTC.

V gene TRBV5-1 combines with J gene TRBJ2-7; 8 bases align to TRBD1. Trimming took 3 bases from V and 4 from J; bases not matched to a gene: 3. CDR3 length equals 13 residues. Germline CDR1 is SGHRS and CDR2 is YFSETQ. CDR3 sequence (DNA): TGCGCCAGCAGCTCTGGACAGGGTTACGAGCAGTACTTC. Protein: CASSSGQGYEQYF.

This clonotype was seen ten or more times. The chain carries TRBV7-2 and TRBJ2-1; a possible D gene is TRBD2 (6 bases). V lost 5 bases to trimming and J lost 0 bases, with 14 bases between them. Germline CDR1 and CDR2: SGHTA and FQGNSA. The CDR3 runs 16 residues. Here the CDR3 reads CASSPRGSGSYNEQFF. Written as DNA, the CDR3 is TGTGCCAGCAGCCCCCGGGGGTCAGGCTCCTACAATGAGCAGTTCTTC. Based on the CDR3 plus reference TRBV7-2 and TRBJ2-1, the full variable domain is GAGVSQSPSNKVTEKGKDVELRCDPISGHTALYWYRQSLGQGLEFLIYFQGNSAPDKSGLPSDRFSAERTGGSVSTLTIQRTQQEDSAVYLCASSPRGSGSYNEQFFGPGTRLTVL.

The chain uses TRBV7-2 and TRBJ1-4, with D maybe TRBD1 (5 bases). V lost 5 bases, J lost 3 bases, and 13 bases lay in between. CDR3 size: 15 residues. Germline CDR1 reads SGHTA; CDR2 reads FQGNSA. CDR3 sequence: CASSMTQAPNEKLFF. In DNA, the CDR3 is TGTGCCAGCAGCATGACACAGGCTCCTAATGAAAAACTGTTTTTT.

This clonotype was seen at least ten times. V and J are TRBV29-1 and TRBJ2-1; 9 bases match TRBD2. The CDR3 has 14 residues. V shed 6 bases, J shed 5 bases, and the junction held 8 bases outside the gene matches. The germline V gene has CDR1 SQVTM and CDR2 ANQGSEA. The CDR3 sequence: CSVLLRGGHNEQFF. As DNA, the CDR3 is TGCAGCGTGCTCTTGCGGGGGGGCCACAATGAGCAGTTCTTC.

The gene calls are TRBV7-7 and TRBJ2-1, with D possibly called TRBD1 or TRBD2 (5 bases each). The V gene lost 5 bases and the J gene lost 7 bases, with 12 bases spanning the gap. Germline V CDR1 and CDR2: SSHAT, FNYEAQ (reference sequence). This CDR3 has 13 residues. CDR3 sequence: CASSPGRRNEQFF. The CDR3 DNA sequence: TGTGCCAGCAGCCCGGGACGTCGGAATGAGCAGTTCTTC.

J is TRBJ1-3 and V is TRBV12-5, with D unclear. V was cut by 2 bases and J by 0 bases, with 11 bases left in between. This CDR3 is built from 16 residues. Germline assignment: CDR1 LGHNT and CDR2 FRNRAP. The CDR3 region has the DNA TGTGCTAGTGGTTTGAGAGCTGGCCACTCTGGAAACACCATATATTTT. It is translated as CASGLRAGHSGNTIYF.

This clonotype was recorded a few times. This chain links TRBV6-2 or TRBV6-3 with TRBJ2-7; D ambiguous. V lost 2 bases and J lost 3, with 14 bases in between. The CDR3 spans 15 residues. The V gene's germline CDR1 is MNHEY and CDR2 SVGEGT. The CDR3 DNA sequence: TGTGCCAGCAGTTACGGGCCAGTCACATTCTACGAGCAGTACTTC. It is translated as CASSYGPVTFYEQYF.

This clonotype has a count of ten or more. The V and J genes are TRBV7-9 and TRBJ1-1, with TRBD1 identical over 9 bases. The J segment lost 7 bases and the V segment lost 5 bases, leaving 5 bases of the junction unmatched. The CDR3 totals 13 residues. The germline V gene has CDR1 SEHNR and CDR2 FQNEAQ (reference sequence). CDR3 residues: CASSQGQGYEAFF. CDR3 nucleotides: TGTGCCAGCAGCCAGGGACAGGGATATGAAGCTTTCTTT.

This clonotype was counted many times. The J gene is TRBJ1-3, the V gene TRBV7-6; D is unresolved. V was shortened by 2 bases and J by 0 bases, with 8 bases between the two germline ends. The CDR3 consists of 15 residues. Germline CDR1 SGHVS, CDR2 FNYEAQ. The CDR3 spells CASSLFRGSGNTIYF. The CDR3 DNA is TGTGCCAGCAGCTTATTTCGGGGCTCTGGAAACACCATATATTTT. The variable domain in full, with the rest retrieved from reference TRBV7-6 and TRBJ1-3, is GAGVSQSPRYKVTKRGQDVALRCDPISGHVSLYWYRQALGQGPEFLTYFNYEAQQDKSGLPNDRFSAERPEGSISTLTIQRTEQRDSAMYRCASSLFRGSGNTIYFGEGSWLTVV.